This T cell receptor beta chain originates from a study of T cell changes during pregnancy in multiple sclerosis. This clone was seen a single time. Clones were read by immunoSEQ multiplex PCR, and TCRdb kept only the in-frame ones, dropping some. The sample lists around 38,000 clones, roughly 92% occurring once. The sequence was obtained from a female donor in good health, enrolled as a control in a pregnancy study. The source material was CD4+ T cells from peripheral blood mononuclear cells, sampled in the third trimester of pregnancy.

DNA of the CDR3: TGTGCCAGCAGGCGCCGGGGACAGGGTGGTGAAAAACTGTTTTTT. This codes for CASRRRGQGGEKLFF. The rearrangement joins TRBV5-8 to TRBJ1-4; 9 bases map to TRBD1. Germline trimming cut 5 bases from V and 7 bases from J; bases unmatched to any gene: 9. CDR3 length: 15 residues. Germline loops: CDR1 SGHTS, CDR2 YDEGEE.